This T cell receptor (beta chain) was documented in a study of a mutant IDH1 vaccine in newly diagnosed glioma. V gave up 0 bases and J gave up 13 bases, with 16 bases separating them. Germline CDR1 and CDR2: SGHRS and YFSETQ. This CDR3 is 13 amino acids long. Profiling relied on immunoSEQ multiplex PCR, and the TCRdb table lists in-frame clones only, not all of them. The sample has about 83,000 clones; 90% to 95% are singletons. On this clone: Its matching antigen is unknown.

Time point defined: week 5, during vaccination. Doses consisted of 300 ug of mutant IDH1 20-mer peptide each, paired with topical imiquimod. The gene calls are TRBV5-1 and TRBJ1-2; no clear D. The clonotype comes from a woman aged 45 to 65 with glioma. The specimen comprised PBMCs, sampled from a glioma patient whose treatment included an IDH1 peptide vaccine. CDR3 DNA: TGCGCCAGCAGCTTGGAGGCGGACGGAGGGTCCACCTTC. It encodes CASSLEADGGSTF.